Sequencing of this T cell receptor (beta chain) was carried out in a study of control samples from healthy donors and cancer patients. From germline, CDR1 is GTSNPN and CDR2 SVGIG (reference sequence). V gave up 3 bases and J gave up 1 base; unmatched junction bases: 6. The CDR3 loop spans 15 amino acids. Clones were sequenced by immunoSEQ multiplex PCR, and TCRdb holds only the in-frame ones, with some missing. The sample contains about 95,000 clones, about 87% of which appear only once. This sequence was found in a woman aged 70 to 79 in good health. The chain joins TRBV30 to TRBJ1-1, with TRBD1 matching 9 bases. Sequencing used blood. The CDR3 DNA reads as TGTGCCTGGAGGAGGACAGGGGCGGGGAACACTGAAGCTTTCTTT. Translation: CAWRRTGAGNTEAFF.